The 8 T cell receptor beta chains listed next were all sequenced from one sample in a study of blood T cell repertoires in COVID-19. The table came from immunoSEQ multiplex PCR; TCRdb's copy has only in-frame clones and leaves some out. The profile shows hundreds of thousands of clones, roughly 84% of them singletons. The specimen was peripheral blood. These receptors were taken from a woman older than 75 with acute or convalescent COVID-19.

V is TRBV4-1 and J is TRBJ1-6; maybe TRBD1 (5 bases). This CDR3 region has 16 residues. The V and J ends lost 4 bases and 14 bases respectively, with 24 bases between them. CDR1 and CDR2 (germline): MGHRA, YSYEKL. CDR3 nucleotides: TGCGCCAGCAGCCCGGGAGGACGGGACGCTCTTGTTTCCCTCCACTTT. Amino acid sequence: CASSPGGRDALVSLHF.

The chain uses TRBV9 and TRBJ2-2, with 8 bases aligning to TRBD1. The CDR3 loop spans 16 amino acids. V lost 2 bases, J lost 0 bases, and 3 bases stayed unmatched. From germline, CDR1 is SGDLS and CDR2 YYNGEE. CDR3 residues: CASSVQQGANTGELFF. CDR3 coding DNA: TGTGCCAGCAGCGTCCAACAGGGGGCGAACACCGGGGAGCTGTTTTTT. Together with reference TRBV9 and TRBJ2-2, the CDR3 gives the full variable domain: DSGVTQTPKHLITATGQRVTLRCSPRSGDLSVYWYQQSLDQGLQFLIQYYNGEERAKGNILERFSAQQFPDLHSELNLSSLELGDSALYFCASSVQQGANTGELFFGEGSRLTVL.

The CDR3 DNA follows: TGTGCCAGCAGTGCGGATCAGGGGCTTTACGAGCAGTACTTC. Translation: CASSADQGLYEQYF. J is TRBJ2-7 and V is TRBV2; maybe TRBD1 (6 bases). V was shortened by 4 bases and J by 4 bases, with 14 bases between the two germline ends. This CDR3 has 14 amino acids. Germline V gene lookup returns CDR1 SNHLY and CDR2 FYNNEI.

V usage is TRBV6-5 and J usage is TRBJ1-5; tentative D call: TRBD1 (6 bases). Germline V gene lookup returns CDR1 MNHEY and CDR2 SVGAGI. This CDR3 comprises 13 residues. CDR3 nucleotide sequence: TGTGCGAGCGCGGGGGCGCAAAGTCAGCCCCAGCATTTT. Residues: CASAGAQSQPQHF.

The chain has TRBV9 and TRBJ2-1; D gene ambiguous. Deletions cut 0 bases from V and 2 bases from J, with 6 bases between. The CDR3 has 14 residues. Germline lookup yields CDR1 SGDLS and CDR2 YYNGEE. The CDR3 loop is CASSVGSTYNEQFF. The DNA for the CDR3 is TGTGCCAGCAGCGTAGGTTCTACCTACAATGAGCAGTTCTTC.

The chain carries TRBV9 and TRBJ2-1, with 12 bases identical to TRBD2. Germline CDR1 reads SGDLS; CDR2 reads YYNGEE. The CDR3 loop spans 17 amino acids. After removal of 2 bases from V and 7 bases from J, the junction contained 10 bases not matched to a gene. In DNA form, the CDR3 reads TGTGCCAGCAGCGTCCTAGCTAGCGGGGGGGCGCGGAATGAGCAGTTCTTC. Translation gives CASSVLASGGARNEQFF. Variable domain in full (rest from reference TRBV9 and TRBJ2-1): DSGVTQTPKHLITATGQRVTLRCSPRSGDLSVYWYQQSLDQGLQFLIQYYNGEERAKGNILERFSAQQFPDLHSELNLSSLELGDSALYFCASSVLASGGARNEQFFGPGTRLTVL.

CDR3 loop: CASSQDRGNYGYTF. Here the CDR3 DNA reads TGCGCCAGCAGCCAAGACAGGGGGAACTATGGCTACACCTTC. The rearrangement joins TRBV5-1 to TRBJ1-2, with TRBD1 identical over 9 bases. The CDR3 runs 14 residues. With V trimmed by 4 bases and J by 2 bases, 3 bases remained unmatched. CDR1 and CDR2 from the germline V gene are SGHRS and YFSETQ.

The rearrangement links TRBV14 to TRBJ1-1; 9 nucleotides match TRBD1. The ends lost 4 bases at V and 3 bases at J; junction bases unmatched: 6. CDR3 length equals 15 residues. Germline CDR1 SGHDN, CDR2 FVKESK. CDR3 residues: CASSLGTGFYTEAFF. In DNA form, the CDR3 reads TGTGCCAGCAGCCTCGGGACAGGGTTCTACACTGAAGCTTTCTTT.